Described below is a single TCR beta chain sequence and its context. Original methodology: Reference gene primer amplification yielded estimated nucleated cell counts. Measured with immunoSEQ multiplex PCR; TCRdb has only the in-frame clones, and not every one. V and J calls and clone size are given by that table; D and trimming were obtained from the DNA. The sample gives around 100,000 clones, roughly 80% of which show up once; roughly 22% is in the top ten. V was cut by 1 base and J by 1 base, with 11 bases left in between. Germline values: CDR1 SGHNT, CDR2 YYREEE (reference sequence). The CDR3 covers 15 residues. This entry is derived from a study of blood T cell repertoires in COVID-19. Study overall: The study drew acute and convalescent COVID-19 samples from the United States, Italy and Spain. T cells, B-cell-depleted T cells, or PBMCs provided the cDNA or gDNA that served as material.

The sequencing input was peripheral blood. The V call is TRBV5-4, the J call TRBJ1-1; perhaps TRBD1 as D (6 bases). This TCR came from a human donor in a cohort sampled during active COVID-19. This CDR3 reads CASSLNRGGNTEAFF. CDR3 DNA sequence: TGTGCCAGCAGCTTGAATCGAGGGGGGAACACTGAAGCTTTCTTT.